The source of this T cell receptor (beta chain) is a study of technical replicates of blood from four donors. Clones were read by immunoSEQ multiplex PCR, and TCRdb kept only the in-frame ones, dropping some. Among 95,000 or so clones listed, approximately 96% were seen once. The V gene end was trimmed by 0 bases and the J gene end by 7 bases; junction bases not matched to a gene: 7. Germline V gene sequence: CDR1 PRHDT, CDR2 FYEKMQ (reference sequence). The CDR3 covers 15 residues. The clonotype was recovered from a human donor in good health. The rearrangement links TRBV13 to TRBJ1-1, with 8 positions matching TRBD1. Sequencing used T cells isolated from PBMCs. CDR3 loop: CASSLGLGQGGEAFF. The CDR3 DNA reads TGTGCCAGCAGCTTAGGCCTCGGACAGGGCGGTGAAGCTTTCTTT.